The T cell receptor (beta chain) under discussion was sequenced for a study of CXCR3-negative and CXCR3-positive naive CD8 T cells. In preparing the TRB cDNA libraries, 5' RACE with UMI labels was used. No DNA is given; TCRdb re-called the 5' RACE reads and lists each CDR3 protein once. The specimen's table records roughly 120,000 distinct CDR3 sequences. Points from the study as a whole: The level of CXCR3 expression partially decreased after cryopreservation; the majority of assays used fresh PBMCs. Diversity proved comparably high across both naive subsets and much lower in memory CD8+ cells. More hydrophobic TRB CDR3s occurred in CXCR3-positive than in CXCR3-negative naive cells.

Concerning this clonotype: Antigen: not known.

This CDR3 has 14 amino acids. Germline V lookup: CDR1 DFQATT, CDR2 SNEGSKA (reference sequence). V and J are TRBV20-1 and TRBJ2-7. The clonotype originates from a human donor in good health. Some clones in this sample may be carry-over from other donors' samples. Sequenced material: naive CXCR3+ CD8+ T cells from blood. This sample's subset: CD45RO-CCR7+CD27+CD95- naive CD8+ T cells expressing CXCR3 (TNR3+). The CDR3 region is CSARGQMSSYEQYF.